Listed below are T cell receptor beta chains from one sample, sequenced in a study of shared clonotypes between healthy human individuals. TCRdb keeps only in-frame clones here, not all; method: immunoSEQ multiplex PCR. The table records over 2 million clones, 85% to 95% of them present only once. The sample taken for sequencing was naive CD8+ T cells sorted from blood. The receptors derive from a man younger than 35 in good health. Each CDR3 is given with its conserved first and last residue. A D gene is named only where the DNA matches it firmly. Only part of the rows carry a size: once, few, many, or a class if the clone is expanded.

v_call,d_call,j_call,clone_size,cdr3_nt,cdr3_aa
TRBV6-5,.,TRBJ2-2,.,TGTGCCAGCAGGGCAGGTCCCGGGGAGCTGTTTTTT,CASRAGPGELFF
TRBV30,TRBD1,TRBJ2-3,.,TGTGCCTGCCACAGGGGCACTAGCACAGATACGCAGTATTTT,CACHRGTSTDTQYF
TRBV11-1,.,TRBJ2-3,.,TGTGCCAGCAGCTCGACTCGCTACACAGATACGCAGTATTTT,CASSSTRYTDTQYF
TRBV29-1,TRBD1,TRBJ2-7,.,TGCAGCGGATCCTATACCGGGACAGTAGACGAGCAGTACTTC,CSGSYTGTVDEQYF
TRBV7-9,.,TRBJ2-2,.,TGTGCCAGCAGCTTGGTCCCCGGGGAGCTGTTTTTT,CASSLVPGELFF
TRBV11-2,TRBD2,TRBJ2-3,.,TGTGCCAGCAGTCAACTAGCGGATGGCACAGATACGCAGTATTTT,CASSQLADGTDTQYF
TRBV27,.,TRBJ1-1,once,TGTGCCAGCAGCGCAAGACAGGACCGGACTGAAGCTTTCTTT,CASSARQDRTEAFF
TRBV13,.,TRBJ2-3,.,TGTGCCAGCAGCCCCCCGGGAGTTGATACGCAGTATTTT,CASSPPGVDTQYF
TRBV13,TRBD1,TRBJ2-7,.,TGTGCCAGCAGGGTGGCAGGGGGCCCCTACGAGCAGTACTTC,CASRVAGGPYEQYF
TRBV6-4,.,TRBJ1-1,.,TGTGCCAGCAGTGACTGTCCCCCAGCTTTCTTT,CASSDCPPAFF
TRBV27,TRBD1,TRBJ2-3,.,TGTGCCAGCAGTATACAGGGGAGCACAGATACGCAGTATTTT,CASSIQGSTDTQYF
TRBV28,.,TRBJ1-5,once,TGTGCCAGCTTTCCGGGACACACGGTCAATCAGCCCCAGCATTTT,CASFPGHTVNQPQHF
TRBV6-1,TRBD1,TRBJ1-6,.,TGTGCCAGCAGTGAAGTGAAGGGGGCCTATTCACCCCTCCACTTT,CASSEVKGAYSPLHF
TRBV5-5,TRBD1,TRBJ2-7,.,TGTGCCAGCAGCTTGTGGCAGGGGGACGGAGAGCAGTACTTC,CASSLWQGDGEQYF
TRBV6-5,.,TRBJ1-6,.,TGTGCCAGCAGTTACGTCAGGGACCCCTGGGGTTCACCCCTCCACTTT,CASSYVRDPWGSPLHF
TRBV7-8,.,TRBJ1-3,.,TGTGCCACCGGGGTCTCTGGAAACACCATATATTTT,CATGVSGNTIYF
TRBV6-5,.,TRBJ2-3,.,TGTGCCAGCAGTTCCACAGATACGCAGTATTTT,CASSSTDTQYF
TRBV27,TRBD2,TRBJ2-1,.,TGTGCCAGCAGTTTAACTAGCGGTAACAATGAGCAGTTCTTC,CASSLTSGNNEQFF
TRBV6-1,.,TRBJ2-7,.,TGTGCCAGCAGTGAATACACAGAGGGCAGATTATTCTACGAGCAGTACTTC,CASSEYTEGRLFYEQYF
TRBV4-2,TRBD1,TRBJ2-7,.,TGTGCCAGCAGCCAAGAATTGGGACAGGCACTCTACGAGCAGTACTTC,CASSQELGQALYEQYF
TRBV7-9,TRBD1,TRBJ2-5,.,TGTGCCAGCAGCTTAGATTACCGGGACAGGGACCAAGAGACCCAGTACTTC,CASSLDYRDRDQETQYF
TRBV6-6,.,TRBJ1-5,.,TGTGCCAGCAGTTACGCAATTAATAGCAATCAGCCCCAGCATTTT,CASSYAINSNQPQHF
TRBV4-1,.,TRBJ2-7,.,TGCGCCAGCAGCCAAGATGGTCGGCACTACGAGCAGTACTTC,CASSQDGRHYEQYF
TRBV13,.,TRBJ2-7,.,TGTGCCAGCAGCACAACTGGGGCCTACGAGCAGTACTTC,CASSTTGAYEQYF
TRBV28,.,TRBJ2-7,.,TGTGCCAGCAGCAGATCTTACGAGCAGTACTTC,CASSRSYEQYF
TRBV30,.,TRBJ2-3,.,TGTGCCTGGAGCTTGTCCCTTGGAGATACGCAGTATTTT,CAWSLSLGDTQYF
TRBV27,TRBD1,TRBJ1-2,.,TGTGCCAGCAGTTTATCGGGGACAGGGGGCCATGGCTACACCTTC,CASSLSGTGGHGYTF
TRBV4-3,TRBD2,TRBJ2-7,.,TGCGCCAGCAGCCAAGAAGTCGGACTAGCGGGAGGGCTAAGCTACGAGCAGTACTTC,CASSQEVGLAGGLSYEQYF
TRBV7-9,.,TRBJ2-3,.,TGTGCTTCCCTGGGGGACGGCAGCACAGATACGCAGTATTTT,CASLGDGSTDTQYF
TRBV7-6,.,TRBJ2-7,.,TGTGCCAGCAGCTTAGATACAGGAGGCTACGAGCAGTACTTC,CASSLDTGGYEQYF
TRBV2,.,TRBJ1-4,.,TGTGCCAGCAGCGAGGGGAGCGCTAATGAAAAACTGTTTTTT,CASSEGSANEKLFF
TRBV7-8,.,TRBJ2-7,.,TGTGCCAGCAGCCCCCGAACGGTCTACGAGCAGTACTTC,CASSPRTVYEQYF
TRBV19,.,TRBJ2-7,.,TGTGCCAGTAGTGGCCTTCGGCAGAGTTTTTCCTACGAGCAGTACTTC,CASSGLRQSFSYEQYF
TRBV27,TRBD1,TRBJ1-2,once,TGTGCCAGCAGCCAGACAGGGGGGAACTATGGCTACACCTTC,CASSQTGGNYGYTF
TRBV10-2,.,TRBJ1-1,.,TGCGCCAGCAGTGGGGCAGGGTCGATCACTGAAGCTTTCTTT,CASSGAGSITEAFF